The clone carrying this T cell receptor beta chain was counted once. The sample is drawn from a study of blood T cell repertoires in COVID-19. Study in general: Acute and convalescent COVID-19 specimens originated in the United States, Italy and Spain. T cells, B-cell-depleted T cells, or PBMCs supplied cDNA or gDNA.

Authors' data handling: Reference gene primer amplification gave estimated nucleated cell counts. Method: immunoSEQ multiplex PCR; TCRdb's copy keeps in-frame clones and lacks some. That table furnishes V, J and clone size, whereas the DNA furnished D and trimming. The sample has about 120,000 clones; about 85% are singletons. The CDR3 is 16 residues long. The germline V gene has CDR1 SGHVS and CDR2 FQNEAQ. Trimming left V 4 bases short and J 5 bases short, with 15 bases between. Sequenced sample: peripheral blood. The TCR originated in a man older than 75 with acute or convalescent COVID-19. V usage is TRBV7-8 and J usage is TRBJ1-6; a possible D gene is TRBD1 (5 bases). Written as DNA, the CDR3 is TGTGCCAGCAGCTCGCAGGGATTTGGGGATAATTCACCCCTCCACTTT. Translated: CASSSQGFGDNSPLHF.